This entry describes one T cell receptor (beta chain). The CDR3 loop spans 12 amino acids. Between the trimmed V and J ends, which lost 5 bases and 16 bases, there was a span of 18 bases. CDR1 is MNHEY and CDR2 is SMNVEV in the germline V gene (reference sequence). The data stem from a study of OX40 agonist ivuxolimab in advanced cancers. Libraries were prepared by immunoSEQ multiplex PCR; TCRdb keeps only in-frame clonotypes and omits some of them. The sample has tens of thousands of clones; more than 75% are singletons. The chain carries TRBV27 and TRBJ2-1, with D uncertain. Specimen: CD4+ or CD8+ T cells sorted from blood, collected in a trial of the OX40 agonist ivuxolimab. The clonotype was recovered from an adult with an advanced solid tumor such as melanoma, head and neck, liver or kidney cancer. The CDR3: CASSPPGLPRFF. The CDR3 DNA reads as TGTGCCAGCAGTCCTCCGGGCCTTCCCCGCTTCTTC.